This T cell receptor (beta chain) stems from a study of cytomegalovirus exposure and HLA in healthy donors. Study-level points and caveats: Three CMV-associated chains proved CMV antigen-specific in vitro. Cytomegalovirus-associated TCR beta chains were listed, numbering more than 150.

The primer mix had 60 Vbeta and 13 Jbeta primers. The data were produced by immunoSEQ multiplex PCR, yet TCRdb's version contains in-frame clones alone and is incomplete. The data show roughly 180,000 clones, 78% seen once. Turning to this clone: The antigen is unknown.

At sampling all donors were nominally healthy, likely with unrecorded immune exposures. The germline V and J ends were trimmed by 5 bases and 0 bases, with 9 bases remaining between them. The length of the CDR3 is 14 residues. CDR1 is SGHKS and CDR2 is YYEKEE in the germline V gene (reference sequence). The gene calls are TRBV5-5 and TRBJ1-3; D is uncertain. The sequence derives from a female donor in good health and CMV-seronegative. Sequencing input: PBMCs. The chain's CDR3 is CASSAGRSGNTIYF. Written as DNA, the CDR3 is TGTGCCAGCAGTGCAGGTCGCTCTGGAAACACCATATATTTT.